This TCR beta chain was sequenced during a study of spatial heterogeneity in lung cancer. A unique molecular identifier was carried by every single TCR cDNA molecule. TCRdb re-called the 5' RACE reads with MiXCR, one entry per CDR3 protein. The repertoire holds some 11,000 distinct CDR3 sequences, with about 24% as singletons. Time point meaning: sample taken at primary tumor resection. Whole RNA, isolated from tumor, nontumor lung or frozen PBMC, was sequenced without prior sorting. The CDR3 has 12 amino acids. Germline V gene sequence: CDR1 WSHSY, CDR2 SAAADI. The V end lost 3 bases, the J end lost 9 bases, and 6 bases lay between the germline ends.

This material consisted of PBMCs, taken at surgery. This clonotype was sampled from a female donor with early-stage non-small cell lung cancer. This sequence joins TRBV10-2 and TRBJ1-6; a possible D gene is TRBD1 (5 bases). The CDR3 DNA reads TGCGCCAGCAGTGATAGGGGTTCACCCCTCCACTTT. Its translation is CASSDRGSPLHF.